This T cell receptor (beta chain) was identified in a study of cytomegalovirus exposure and HLA in healthy donors. PCR primers comprised 60 Vbeta and 13 Jbeta primers. The protocol was immunoSEQ multiplex PCR, while the TCRdb copy is restricted to in-frame clones and leaves out a portion. The table has 250,000 to 350,000 clones, 80% seen once. The V gene's germline CDR1 is SGHRS and CDR2 YFSETQ. There are 11 residues in the CDR3. The V and J ends lost 0 bases and 6 bases respectively, with 4 bases between them. With respect to this clone: The identical CDR3 is also encoded by other nucleotide sequences in the sample.

Sequencing was carried out using PBMCs. This chain joins TRBV5-1 and TRBJ2-7; no firm D call. The receptor was derived from a girl aged 2 to 10 in good health and CMV-seronegative. The CDR3 bases are TGCGCCAGCAGCTTGGGCGGCGAGCAGTACTTC. Its translation is CASSLGGEQYF.